Listed below are T cell receptor beta chains from one sample, sequenced in a study of blood T cell repertoires in COVID-19. The protocol was immunoSEQ multiplex PCR, while the TCRdb copy is restricted to in-frame clones and leaves out a portion. The data show 60,000 to 65,000 clones, around three quarters seen once. Material for sequencing was peripheral blood. These receptors came from a human donor in a cohort sampled during active COVID-19. The CDR3 runs from the conserved cysteine through the conserved F or W. D genes are given only for firm matches. A clone size is listed for some rows: how often the clone was seen (once, few, many), or a class if it is expanded.

>TRBV7-9|TRBD1|TRBJ2-1|once
CASSLVQGDNEQFF
TGTGCCAGCAGCTTAGTACAGGGGGACAATGAGCAGTTCTTC
>TRBV5-1|.|TRBJ1-1|.
CASSLEGGQSAPEAFF
TGCGCCAGCAGCTTGGAAGGCGGACAGTCGGCCCCTGAAGCTTTCTTT
>TRBV5-4|TRBD2|TRBJ2-1|.
CASSPEASGNEQFF
TGTGCCAGCAGCCCCGAGGCTAGCGGCAATGAGCAGTTCTTC
>TRBV11-2|TRBD1|TRBJ2-6|.
CASSLFRDRGLGANVLTF
TGTGCCAGCAGCTTGTTTAGGGACAGGGGGCTAGGGGCCAACGTCCTGACTTTC
>TRBV5-1|.|TRBJ2-5|.
CASSFDRQATQYF
TGCGCCAGCAGCTTCGACAGACAAGCGACCCAGTACTTC
>TRBV7-2|TRBD2|TRBJ2-5|.
CASSLAWGTSGPQETQYF
TGTGCCAGCAGCTTAGCCTGGGGGACTAGCGGACCCCAAGAGACCCAGTACTTC
>TRBV2|.|TRBJ2-3|few
CASSRRGSTDTQYF
TGTGCCAGCAGTCGCAGGGGAAGCACAGATACGCAGTATTTT
>TRBV4-1|.|TRBJ1-6|.
CASSQAPGSEYWALHF
TGCGCCAGCAGCCAAGCCCCAGGATCGGAATATTGGGCCCTCCACTTT
>TRBV5-6|.|TRBJ2-5|.
CASSARGSGETQYF
TGTGCCAGCAGCGCCAGGGGTTCGGGGGAGACCCAGTACTTC
>TRBV5-4|TRBD1|TRBJ2-7|.
CASSPTGRFYEQYF
TGTGCCAGCAGCCCGACAGGGAGATTCTACGAGCAGTACTTC
>TRBV6-6|TRBD1|TRBJ2-2|.
CASTTGANTGELFF
TGTGCCAGCACGACAGGGGCGAACACCGGGGAGCTGTTTTTT
>TRBV11-2|.|TRBJ2-3|.
CASSSALLTQYF
TGTGCCAGCAGCTCCGCCTTACTAACGCAGTATTTT
>TRBV5-6|TRBD1|TRBJ1-6|.
CASSSRQGANSPLHF
TGTGCCAGCAGCTCCCGACAGGGGGCAAATTCACCCCTCCACTTT
>TRBV29-1|.|TRBJ2-3|.
CSVEALGVPTQYF
TGCAGCGTTGAGGCCCTCGGGGTCCCCACGCAGTATTTT
>TRBV28|.|TRBJ1-6|once
CASSFSAGSPLHF
TGTGCCAGCAGTTTTTCAGCGGGTTCACCCCTCCACTTT
>TRBV3-1/TRBV3-2|.|TRBJ1-4|.
CASSQKTVNEKLFF
TGTGCCAGCAGCCAGAAGACAGTTAATGAAAAACTGTTTTTT
>TRBV11-2|TRBD1|TRBJ1-6|.
CASSRGQGATNSPLHF
TGTGCCAGCAGCCGAGGACAGGGGGCAACTAATTCACCCCTCCACTTT
>TRBV7-8|.|TRBJ2-3|.
CASSQTESTDTQYF
TGTGCCAGCAGCCAGACAGAGAGCACAGATACGCAGTATTTT
>TRBV3-1/TRBV3-2|.|TRBJ1-2|few
CASSQEPNYGYTF
TGTGCCAGCAGCCAGGAGCCTAACTATGGCTACACCTTC
>TRBV4-3|.|TRBJ2-6|.
CASSQETGFSSGANVLTF
TGCGCCAGCAGCCAAGAGACAGGATTTAGCTCTGGGGCCAACGTCCTGACTTTC
>TRBV7-2|TRBD1|TRBJ2-6|few
CASSLIVQGASGANVLTF
TGTGCCAGCAGCTTAATCGTGCAGGGGGCTTCTGGGGCCAACGTCCTGACTTTC
>TRBV7-2|TRBD2|TRBJ2-2|.
CASSDKTSGSAGELFF
TGTGCCAGCAGCGACAAGACTAGCGGGTCTGCCGGGGAGCTGTTTTTT
>TRBV11-2|.|TRBJ2-1|few
CASSLRNEQFF
TGTGCCAGCAGCTTGCGTAATGAGCAGTTCTTC
>TRBV4-3|.|TRBJ2-5|.
CASSQGGRGQETQYF
TGCGCCAGCAGCCAAGGCGGCAGGGGCCAAGAGACCCAGTACTTC
>TRBV6-5|TRBD1|TRBJ2-7|once
CASSPYQGAYEQYF
TGTGCCAGCAGTCCCTATCAGGGGGCCTACGAGCAGTACTTC
>TRBV13|.|TRBJ1-1|.
CASSLGRAGTFF
TGTGCCAGCAGCTTAGGCAGGGCGGGAACTTTCTTT
>TRBV29-1|.|TRBJ1-1|.
CSVGFMNTEAFF
TGCAGCGTCGGGTTCATGAACACTGAAGCTTTCTTT
>TRBV11-2|.|TRBJ1-1|.
CASSVIRGSRPEAFF
TGTGCCAGCAGCGTAATCCGAGGCTCCCGGCCTGAAGCTTTCTTT
>TRBV19|TRBD1|TRBJ2-1|few
CASSTMDRGSNEQFF
TGTGCCAGTAGTACAATGGACAGGGGGTCGAATGAGCAGTTCTTC
>TRBV18|TRBD1|TRBJ2-7|.
CASSDGTAYEQYF
TGTGCCAGCTCAGACGGGACAGCATACGAGCAGTACTTC
>TRBV5-1|.|TRBJ1-1|.
CASSSEAFSGTEAFF
TGCGCCAGCAGCTCGGAGGCCTTTTCGGGCACTGAAGCTTTCTTT
>TRBV12-3/TRBV12-4|.|TRBJ2-7|.
CASSRGQNYEQYF
TGTGCCAGCAGCCGCGGACAAAACTACGAGCAGTACTTC
>TRBV5-6|TRBD2|TRBJ2-1|.
CASSPPGVARGGGNEQFF
TGTGCCAGCAGCCCCCCGGGGGTGGCGCGGGGGGGCGGCAATGAGCAGTTCTTC
>TRBV6-5|.|TRBJ2-1|.
CASSYSRGRYNEQFF
TGTGCCAGCAGTTACTCACGGGGTCGCTACAATGAGCAGTTCTTC
>TRBV27|TRBD1|TRBJ2-2|once
CASSLFGQGANTGELFF
TGTGCCAGCAGTTTATTTGGACAGGGGGCAAACACCGGGGAGCTGTTTTTT
>TRBV9|.|TRBJ2-2|once
CASSSLGGGSNTGELFF
TGTGCCAGCAGCTCGCTGGGTGGGGGCAGCAACACCGGGGAGCTGTTTTTT
>TRBV9|TRBD1|TRBJ1-1|once
CASSNRDRDTEAFF
TGTGCCAGCAGCAACCGGGACAGGGACACTGAAGCTTTCTTT
>TRBV18|TRBD1|TRBJ1-2|.
CASSSTGQQNYGYTF
TGTGCCAGCTCATCGACGGGACAGCAGAACTATGGCTACACCTTC
>TRBV6-6|.|TRBJ1-1|.
CASSYSARVPNTEAFF
TGTGCCAGCAGTTACTCAGCACGAGTCCCGAACACTGAAGCTTTCTTT
>TRBV5-6|.|TRBJ1-5|.
CASSSRAGWSNQPQHF
TGTGCCAGCAGCTCAAGGGCAGGGTGGAGCAATCAGCCCCAGCATTTT
>TRBV7-6|TRBD1|TRBJ1-3|few
CASSLAPIAGGEGNTIYF
TGTGCCAGCAGCTTAGCGCCTATAGCAGGGGGTGAAGGAAACACCATATATTTT
>TRBV6-2/TRBV6-3|TRBD1|TRBJ2-1|.
CASSFKTGDNEQFF
TGTGCCAGCAGTTTCAAGACAGGGGACAATGAGCAGTTCTTC
>TRBV13|.|TRBJ1-1|.
CASSLNPGEAFF
TGTGCCAGCAGCTTAAATCCGGGTGAAGCTTTCTTT
>TRBV6-6|TRBD1|TRBJ2-1|.
CASSLTGNEQFF
TGTGCCAGCAGTTTGACAGGGAATGAGCAGTTCTTC
>TRBV29-1|.|TRBJ1-1|.
CSVEGGGNTEAFF
TGCAGCGTTGAAGGGGGAGGGAACACTGAAGCTTTCTTT
>TRBV7-3|.|TRBJ2-2|.
CASSPGLSGELFF
TGTGCCAGCAGCCCCGGACTATCCGGGGAGCTGTTTTTT
>TRBV2|TRBD1|TRBJ2-5|.
CASREGQGAGETQYF
TGTGCCAGCAGGGAAGGACAGGGGGCGGGAGAGACCCAGTACTTC
>TRBV9|.|TRBJ2-7|.
CASPPMEVGRPGNHYEQYF
TGTGCCAGCCCCCCGATGGAAGTGGGGCGGCCAGGAAACCACTACGAGCAGTACTTC
>TRBV6-6|TRBD1|TRBJ1-5|.
CASSPLRDRLVRENQPQHF
TGTGCCAGCAGTCCTCTCCGGGACAGATTAGTACGGGAAAATCAGCCCCAGCATTTT
>TRBV6-5|.|TRBJ1-6|.
CASSMDRGNSPLHF
TGTGCCAGCAGTATGGACCGAGGGAATTCACCCCTCCACTTT
>TRBV4-2|.|TRBJ1-2|few
CASSQDTRGHYGYTF
TGTGCCAGCAGCCAAGATACGCGGGGCCACTATGGCTACACCTTC
>TRBV6-4|.|TRBJ2-1|.
CASSDLTTRGPNEQFF
TGTGCCAGCAGTGACTTGACCACACGCGGCCCCAATGAGCAGTTCTTC
>TRBV12-3/TRBV12-4|.|TRBJ1-2|.
CASSSRYGYTF
TGTGCCAGCAGTTCCAGATATGGCTACACCTTC
>TRBV7-9|TRBD1|TRBJ1-5|.
CASSLMGQPQPQHF
TGTGCCAGCAGCTTAATGGGACAGCCTCAGCCCCAGCATTTT
>TRBV6-6|.|TRBJ1-5|.
CASSKNRDQPQHF
TGTGCCAGCAGTAAAAACAGGGATCAGCCCCAGCATTTT
>TRBV9|.|TRBJ2-2|.
CASSGTQLFGELFF
TGTGCCAGCAGCGGGACACAGTTATTCGGGGAGCTGTTTTTT
>TRBV7-5|.|TRBJ1-5|few
CARSPGGSNQPQHF
TGTGCCAGAAGCCCGGGCGGGAGCAATCAGCCCCAGCATTTT
>TRBV6-6|.|TRBJ2-7|.
CASSPTGTVNEQYF
TGTGCCAGCAGCCCAACAGGGACGGTGAACGAGCAGTACTTC